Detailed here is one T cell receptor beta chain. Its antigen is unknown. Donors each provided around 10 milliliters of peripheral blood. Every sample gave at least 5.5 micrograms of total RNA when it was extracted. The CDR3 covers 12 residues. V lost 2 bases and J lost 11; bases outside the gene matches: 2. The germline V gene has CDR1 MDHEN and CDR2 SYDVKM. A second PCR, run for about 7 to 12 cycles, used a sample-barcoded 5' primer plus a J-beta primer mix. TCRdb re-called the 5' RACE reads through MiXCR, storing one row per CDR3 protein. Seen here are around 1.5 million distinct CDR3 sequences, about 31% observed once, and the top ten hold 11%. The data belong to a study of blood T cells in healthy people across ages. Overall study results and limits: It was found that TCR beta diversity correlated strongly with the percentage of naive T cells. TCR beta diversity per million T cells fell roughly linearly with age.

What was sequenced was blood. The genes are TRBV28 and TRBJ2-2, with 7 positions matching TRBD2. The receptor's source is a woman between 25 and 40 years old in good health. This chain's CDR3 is CASSLGTTELFF. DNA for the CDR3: TGTGCCAGCAGTTTAGGGACTACCGAGCTGTTTTTT.